Shown below are 8 T cell receptor beta chains from a single sample sequenced in a study of blood T cell repertoires in COVID-19. Libraries were prepared by immunoSEQ multiplex PCR; TCRdb keeps only in-frame clonotypes and omits some of them. This sample has 130,000 to 150,000 clones, with approximately 81% found just once. Sample: peripheral blood. These receptors originate from a human donor in a cohort sampled during active COVID-19.

The gene calls are TRBV10-2 and TRBJ1-3, with TRBD1 as a possible D gene (5 bases). The CDR3 is 16 amino acids. CDR1 and CDR2 (germline): WSHSY, SAAADI. Trimming left V 8 bases short and J 2 bases short, with 19 bases between. The CDR3, as DNA: TGCGCCAGCTCCCGGACCACTACAGGTCCTGGAAACACCATATATTTT. Translated: CASSRTTTGPGNTIYF.

The table lists this clone with a few counts. The V and J genes are TRBV6-2 or TRBV6-3 and TRBJ2-7, with 7 positions matching TRBD2. The CDR3 covers 15 residues. V lost 3 bases, J lost 4 bases, and 9 bases stayed unmatched. Per the germline V gene, CDR1 is MNHEY and CDR2 is SVGEGT. The CDR3 DNA reads TGTGCCAGCAGTTATGCCGGGACTACCCAGTACGAGCAGTACTTC. This gives the protein CASSYAGTTQYEQYF.

V usage is TRBV12-3 or TRBV12-4 and J usage is TRBJ1-5; D call uncertain. Trimming shortened V by 3 bases and J by 7 bases, and 10 bases separated the two germline ends. The CDR3 is 13 residues long. CDR3 amino acids: CASSFSGRQPQHF. CDR3 coding DNA: TGTGCCAGCAGTTTTTCGGGGAGACAGCCCCAGCATTTT.

The chain recombines TRBV18 with TRBJ2-4; possible D gene TRBD1, 5 bases. The germline CDR1 and CDR2 sequences are KGHSH and LQKENI. The V end was cut by 3 bases, the J end by 15 bases, with 21 bases between. The CDR3 has 14 residues. The CDR3 spells CASSPKNPTVGRYF. The CDR3 DNA follows: TGTGCCAGCTCACCTAAAAACCCGACAGTTGGTCGGTACTTC.

V and J are TRBV4-1 and TRBJ2-7; possibly TRBD2 for D (6 bases). From germline, CDR1 is MGHRA and CDR2 YSYEKL. Trimming cost V 3 bases and J 1 base, with 10 bases left between them. This CDR3 has 14 amino acids. CDR3 in amino acids: CASSQPRESYEQYF. CDR3 bases: TGCGCCAGCAGCCAGCCCCGGGAGTCCTACGAGCAGTACTTC.

CDR3 amino acids: CASSQEVGPRGNEQFF. The CDR3 DNA follows: TGCGCCAGCAGCCAAGAGGTAGGGCCCCGGGGGAATGAGCAGTTCTTC. The chain uses TRBV4-1 and TRBJ2-1; D might be TRBD2 (6 bases). This CDR3 contains 16 residues. The V gene's germline CDR1 is MGHRA and CDR2 YSYEKL. V lost 0 bases and J 7 bases, leaving 16 bases between the germline ends.

This chain uses TRBV7-9 with TRBJ2-3; TRBD2 is a possible D gene (5 bases). The V end was cut by 2 bases, the J end by 5 bases, with 14 bases between. Germline CDR1 SEHNR, CDR2 FQNEAQ (reference sequence). The CDR3 has 15 amino acids. CDR3 coding DNA: TGTGCCAGCAGCTTAACGTCTGGACGGGGAGATACGCAGTATTTT. Protein product: CASSLTSGRGDTQYF.

The genes are TRBV29-1 and TRBJ1-4; TRBD1 agrees at 9 bases. The ends lost 6 bases at V and 5 bases at J; junction bases unmatched: 7. This CDR3 is built from 14 residues. Germline loops: CDR1 SQVTM, CDR2 ANQGSEA. CDR3 protein: CSVVNRGPNEKLFF. CDR3 sequence (DNA): TGCAGCGTCGTTAACAGGGGGCCAAATGAAAAACTGTTTTTT.